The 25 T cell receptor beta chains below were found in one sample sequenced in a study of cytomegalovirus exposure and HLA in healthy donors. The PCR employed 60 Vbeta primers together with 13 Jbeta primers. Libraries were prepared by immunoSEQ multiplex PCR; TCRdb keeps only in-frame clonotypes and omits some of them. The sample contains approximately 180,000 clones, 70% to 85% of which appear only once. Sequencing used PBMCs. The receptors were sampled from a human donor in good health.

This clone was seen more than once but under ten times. The CDR3 DNA sequence: TGTGCCAGTAGTATAGATCGCGCGGGGGCGTGGAATGAGCAGTTCTTC. Translation gives CASSIDRAGAWNEQFF. The V gene is TRBV19, the J gene TRBJ2-1, with TRBD2 as a possible D gene (7 bases). This CDR3 spans 16 amino acids. CDR1 is LNHDA and CDR2 is SQIVND in the germline V gene (reference sequence). Deletions cut 0 bases from V and 7 bases from J, with 16 bases between.

CDR3 loop: CASSLGVPTYEQYF. The CDR3 DNA is TGTGCCAGCAGTTTAGGAGTTCCTACCTACGAGCAGTACTTC. The chain links TRBV27 to TRBJ2-5; D call uncertain. The J call is doubtful: the DNA matches TRBJ2-7 better. Germline V gene data show CDR1 as MNHEY and CDR2 as SMNVEV (reference sequence). This CDR3 comprises 14 residues.

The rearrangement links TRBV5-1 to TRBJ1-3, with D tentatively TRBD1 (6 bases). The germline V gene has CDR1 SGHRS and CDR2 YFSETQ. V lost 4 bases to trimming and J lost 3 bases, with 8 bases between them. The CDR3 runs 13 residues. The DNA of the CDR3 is TGCGCCAGCAGCACAGGGTTTGGAAACACCATATATTTT. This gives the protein CASSTGFGNTIYF.

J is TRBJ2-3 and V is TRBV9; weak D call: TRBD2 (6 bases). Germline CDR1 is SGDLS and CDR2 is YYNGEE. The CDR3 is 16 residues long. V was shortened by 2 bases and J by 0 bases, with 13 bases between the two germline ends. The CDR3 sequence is CASSVTGVPSTDTQYF. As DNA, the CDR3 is TGTGCCAGCAGCGTTACGGGGGTCCCTAGCACAGATACGCAGTATTTT.

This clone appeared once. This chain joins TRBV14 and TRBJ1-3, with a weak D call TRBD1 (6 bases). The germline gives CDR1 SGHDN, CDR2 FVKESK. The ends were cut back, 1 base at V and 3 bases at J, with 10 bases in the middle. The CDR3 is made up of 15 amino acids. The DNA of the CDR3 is TGTGCCAGCAGCCAAGTAGGGGGTTTTGGAAACACCATATATTTT. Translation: CASSQVGGFGNTIYF.

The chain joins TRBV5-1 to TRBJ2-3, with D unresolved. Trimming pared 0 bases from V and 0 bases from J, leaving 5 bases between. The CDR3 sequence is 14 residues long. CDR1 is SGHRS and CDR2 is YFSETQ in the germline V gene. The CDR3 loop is CASSLEQSTDTQYF. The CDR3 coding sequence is TGCGCCAGCAGCTTGGAACAGAGCACAGATACGCAGTATTTT.

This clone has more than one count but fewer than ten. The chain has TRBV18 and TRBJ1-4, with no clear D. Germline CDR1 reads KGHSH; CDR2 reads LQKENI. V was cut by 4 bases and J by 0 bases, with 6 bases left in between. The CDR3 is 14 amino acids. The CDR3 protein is CASSRQATNEKLFF. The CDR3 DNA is TGTGCCAGCTCACGTCAGGCAACTAATGAAAAACTGTTTTTT.

This chain's CDR3 is CASSPFTGNQPQHF. The CDR3 DNA reads as TGTGCCAGCAGCCCTTTCACAGGGAATCAGCCCCAGCATTTT. The chain links TRBV6-1 to TRBJ1-5; TRBD1 is a possible D gene (6 bases). Germline V gene lookup returns CDR1 MNHNS and CDR2 SASEGT. V gave up 6 bases and J gave up 4 bases, with 13 bases separating them. CDR3 length: 14 amino acids.

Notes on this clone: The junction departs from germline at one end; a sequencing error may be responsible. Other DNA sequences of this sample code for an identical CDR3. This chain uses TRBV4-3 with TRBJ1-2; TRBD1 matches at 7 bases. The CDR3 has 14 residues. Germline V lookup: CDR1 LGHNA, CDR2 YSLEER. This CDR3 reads CASSLLGQAYGYTF. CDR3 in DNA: TGCGCCAGTAGCCTTCTAGGACAGGCCTATGGCTACACCTTC.

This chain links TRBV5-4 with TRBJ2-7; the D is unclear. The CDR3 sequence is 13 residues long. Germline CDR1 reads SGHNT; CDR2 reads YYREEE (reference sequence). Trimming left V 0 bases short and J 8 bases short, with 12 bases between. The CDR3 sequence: CASSLEQNSKQYF. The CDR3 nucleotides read TGTGCCAGCAGCTTGGAACAGAATTCTAAGCAGTACTTC.

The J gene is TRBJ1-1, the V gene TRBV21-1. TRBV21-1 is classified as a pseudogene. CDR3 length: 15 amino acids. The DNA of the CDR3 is TGTGCCAGCAGCAAAGTTTCAGAGGGATCCACTGAAGCTTTCTTT. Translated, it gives CASSKVSEGSTEAFF.

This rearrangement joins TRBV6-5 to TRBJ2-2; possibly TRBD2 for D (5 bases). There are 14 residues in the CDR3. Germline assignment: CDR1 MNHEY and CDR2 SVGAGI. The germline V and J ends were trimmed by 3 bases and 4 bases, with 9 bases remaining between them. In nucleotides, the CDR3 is TGTGCCAGCAGTTATACCGAGGGCACCGGGGAGCTGTTTTTT. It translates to CASSYTEGTGELFF.

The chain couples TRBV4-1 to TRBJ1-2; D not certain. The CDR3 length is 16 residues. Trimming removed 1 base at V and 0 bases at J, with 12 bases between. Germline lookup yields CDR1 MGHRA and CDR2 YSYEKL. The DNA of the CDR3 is TGCGCCAGCAGCCAAGTTGGAGGGCCCACTAACTATGGCTACACCTTC. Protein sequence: CASSQVGGPTNYGYTF.

CDR3 in amino acids: CASSPTQRTHEQYF. The CDR3 DNA reads TGTGCCAGCTCACCAACGCAGCGGACGCACGAGCAGTACTTC. The V gene is TRBV18, the J gene TRBJ2-7; D might be TRBD2 (5 bases). Germline CDR1 and CDR2: KGHSH and LQKENI. This CDR3 contains 14 residues. The ends were cut back, 2 bases at V and 5 bases at J, with 13 bases in the middle.

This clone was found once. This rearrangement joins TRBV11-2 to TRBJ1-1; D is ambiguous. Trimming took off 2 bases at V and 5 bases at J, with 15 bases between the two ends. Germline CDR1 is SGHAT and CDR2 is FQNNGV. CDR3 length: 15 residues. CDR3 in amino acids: CASSLPSRPETEAFF. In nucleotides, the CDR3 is TGTGCCAGCAGCTTACCATCACGTCCCGAGACTGAAGCTTTCTTT.

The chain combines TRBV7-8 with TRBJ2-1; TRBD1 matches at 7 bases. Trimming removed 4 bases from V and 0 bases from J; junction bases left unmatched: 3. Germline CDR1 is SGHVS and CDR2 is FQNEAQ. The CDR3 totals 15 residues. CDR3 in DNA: TGTGCCAGCAGCTCTGGACAGGCCTCCTACAATGAGCAGTTCTTC. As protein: CASSSGQASYNEQFF.

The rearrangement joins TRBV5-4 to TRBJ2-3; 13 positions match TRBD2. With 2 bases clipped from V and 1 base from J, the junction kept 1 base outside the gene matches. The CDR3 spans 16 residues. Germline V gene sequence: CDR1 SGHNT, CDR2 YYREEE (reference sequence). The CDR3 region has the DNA TGTGCCAGCAGCTTCGGGACTAGCGGGGGCACAGATACGCAGTATTTT. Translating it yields CASSFGTSGGTDTQYF.

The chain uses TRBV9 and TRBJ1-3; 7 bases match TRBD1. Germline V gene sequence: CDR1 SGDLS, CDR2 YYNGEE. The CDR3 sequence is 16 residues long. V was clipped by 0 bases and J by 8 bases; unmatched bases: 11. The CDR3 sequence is CASSVDRGLSMDTIYF. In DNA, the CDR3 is TGTGCCAGCAGCGTAGATAGGGGGCTTAGTATGGACACCATATATTTT.

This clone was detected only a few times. Here the CDR3 DNA reads TGTGCCGGGACAGGGGAACGTGGGGCCAACGTCCTGACTTTC. Residues: CAGTGERGANVLTF. The chain carries TRBV2 and TRBJ2-6; 10 bases agree with TRBD1. J was trimmed by 3 bases and V by 11 bases; bases with no gene match: 4. The germline gives CDR1 SNHLY, CDR2 FYNNEI. The CDR3 consists of 14 residues.

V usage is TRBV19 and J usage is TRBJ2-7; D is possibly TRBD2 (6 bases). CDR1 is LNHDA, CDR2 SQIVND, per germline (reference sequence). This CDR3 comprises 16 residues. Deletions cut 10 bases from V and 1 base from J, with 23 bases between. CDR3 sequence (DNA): TGTGCCACAAAGCGGGCCGTAGACAGCTTATCCTACGAGCAGTACTTC. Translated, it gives CATKRAVDSLSYEQYF.

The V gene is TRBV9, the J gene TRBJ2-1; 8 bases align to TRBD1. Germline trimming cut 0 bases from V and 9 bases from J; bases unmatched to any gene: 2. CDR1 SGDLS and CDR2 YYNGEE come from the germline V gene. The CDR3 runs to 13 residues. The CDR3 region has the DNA TGTGCCAGCAGCGTAGGGACAGGGACTGAGCAGTTCTTC. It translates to CASSVGTGTEQFF.

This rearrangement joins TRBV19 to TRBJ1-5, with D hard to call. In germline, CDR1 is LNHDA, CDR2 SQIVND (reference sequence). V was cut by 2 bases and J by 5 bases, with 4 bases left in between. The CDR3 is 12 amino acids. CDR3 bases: TGTGCCAGTAGTATAAGCGATCAGCCCCAGCATTTT. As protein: CASSISDQPQHF.

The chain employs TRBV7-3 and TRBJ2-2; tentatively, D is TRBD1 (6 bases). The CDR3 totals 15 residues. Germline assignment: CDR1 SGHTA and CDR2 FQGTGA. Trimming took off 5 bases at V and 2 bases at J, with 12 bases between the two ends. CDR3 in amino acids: CASSPNRANTGELFF. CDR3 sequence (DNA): TGTGCCAGCAGCCCAAACAGGGCAAACACCGGGGAGCTGTTTTTT.

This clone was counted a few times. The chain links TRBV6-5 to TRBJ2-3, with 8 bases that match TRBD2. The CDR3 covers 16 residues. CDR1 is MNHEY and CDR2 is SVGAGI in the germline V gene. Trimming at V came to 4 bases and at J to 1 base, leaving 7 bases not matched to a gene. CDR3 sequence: CASSSIAGRGTDTQYF. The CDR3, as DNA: TGTGCCAGCAGTTCGATAGCGGGAAGGGGCACAGATACGCAGTATTTT.

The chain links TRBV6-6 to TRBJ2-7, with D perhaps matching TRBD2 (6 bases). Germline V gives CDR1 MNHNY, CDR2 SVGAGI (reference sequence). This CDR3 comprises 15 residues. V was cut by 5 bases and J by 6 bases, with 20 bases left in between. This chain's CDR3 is CASSPTAGPGVEQYF. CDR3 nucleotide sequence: TGTGCCAGCAGTCCAACCGCGGGACCGGGCGTCGAGCAGTACTTC.